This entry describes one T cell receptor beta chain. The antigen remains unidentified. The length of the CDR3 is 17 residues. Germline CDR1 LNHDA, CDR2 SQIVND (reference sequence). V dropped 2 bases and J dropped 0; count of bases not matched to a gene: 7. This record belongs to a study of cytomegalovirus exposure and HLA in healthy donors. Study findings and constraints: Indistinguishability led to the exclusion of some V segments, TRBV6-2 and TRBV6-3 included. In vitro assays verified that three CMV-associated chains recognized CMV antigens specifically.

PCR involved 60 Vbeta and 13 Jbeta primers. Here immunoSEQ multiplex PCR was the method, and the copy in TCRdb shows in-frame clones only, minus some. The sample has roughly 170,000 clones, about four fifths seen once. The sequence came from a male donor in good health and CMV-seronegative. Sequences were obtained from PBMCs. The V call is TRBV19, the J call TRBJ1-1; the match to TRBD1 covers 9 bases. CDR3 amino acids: CASSIRTGVYMNTEAFF. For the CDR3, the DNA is TGTGCCAGTAGTATACGGACAGGGGTATACATGAACACTGAAGCTTTCTTT.